A selection of T cell receptor beta chains follows, all from one sample in a study of OX40 agonist ivuxolimab in advanced cancers. Profiled with immunoSEQ multiplex PCR; TCRdb holds only in-frame clones, not every one. The sample lists roughly 67,000 clones; roughly 90% were seen once. Specimen: CD4+ or CD8+ T cells sorted from blood, collected in a trial of the OX40 agonist ivuxolimab. All receptors derive from an adult with an advanced solid tumor such as melanoma, head and neck, liver or kidney cancer. Each CDR3 is given with its conserved first and last residue. Each record gives: CDR3 length, V gene, J gene, clone size, D gene, CDR3 protein, CDR3 DNA. D genes are given only for firm matches. A row's size may be missing; if present it is once, few, many or a size class.

length: 13
V: TRBV28
J: TRBJ1-1
size: .
D: .
CDR3: CASSLKGIVGAFF
DNA: TGTGCCAGCAGTTTAAAGGGGATAGTGGGGGCTTTCTTT

length: 13
V: TRBV7-9
J: TRBJ1-4
size: .
D: TRBD1
CDR3: CASSSRDREKLFF
DNA: TGTGCCAGCAGTTCCAGGGACAGGGAAAAACTGTTTTTT

length: 14
V: TRBV10-2
J: TRBJ2-7
size: .
D: TRBD1
CDR3: CASTGTGGIYEQYF
DNA: TGCGCCAGCACCGGGACAGGGGGTATTTACGAGCAGTACTTC

length: 15
V: TRBV4-2
J: TRBJ1-1
size: .
D: .
CDR3: CASSQHLPGNTEAFF
DNA: TGTGCCAGCAGCCAACACCTACCGGGGAACACTGAAGCTTTCTTT

length: 17
V: TRBV11-2
J: TRBJ2-4
size: once
D: TRBD2
CDR3: CASSWGTSGKLVNIQYF
DNA: TGTGCCAGCAGCTGGGGGACTAGCGGGAAGCTAGTAAACATTCAGTACTTC

length: 17
V: TRBV6-1
J: TRBJ2-6
size: .
D: .
CDR3: CASSAGTGNSGANVLTF
DNA: TGTGCCAGCAGTGCTGGGACGGGGAACTCTGGGGCCAACGTCCTGACTTTC

length: 15
V: TRBV2
J: TRBJ1-1
size: few
D: .
CDR3: CASTNERTLKKEAFF
DNA: TGTGCCAGCACCAACGAGAGGACGCTAAAGAAGGAAGCTTTCTTT

length: 13
V: TRBV6-5
J: TRBJ1-5
size: few
D: .
CDR3: CASSLREGRPQHF
DNA: TGTGCCAGCAGTCTCAGGGAAGGACGGCCCCAGCATTTT

length: 17
V: TRBV4-1
J: TRBJ1-1
size: .
D: TRBD1
CDR3: CASSQRTGGFGNTEAFF
DNA: TGCGCCAGCAGCCAAAGGACAGGGGGCTTTGGGAACACTGAAGCTTTCTTT

length: 17
V: TRBV2
J: TRBJ1-6
size: .
D: .
CDR3: CASIGGPSLGAFSPLHF
DNA: TGTGCCAGCATAGGAGGCCCCAGCCTAGGAGCCTTTTCACCCCTCCACTTT

length: 14
V: TRBV5-1
J: TRBJ2-5
size: .
D: .
CDR3: CASSLATGQETQYF
DNA: TGCGCCAGCAGCTTGGCCACAGGGCAAGAGACCCAGTACTTC

length: 13
V: TRBV29-1
J: TRBJ2-5
size: .
D: TRBD2
CDR3: CSVLPAGQETQYF
DNA: TGCAGCGTGCTGCCAGCGGGACAAGAGACCCAGTACTTC

length: 15
V: TRBV7-3
J: TRBJ1-2
size: few
D: TRBD1
CDR3: CASSPDRVKGYGYTF
DNA: TGTGCCAGCAGCCCTGACAGGGTAAAGGGTTATGGCTACACCTTC

length: 14
V: TRBV10-3
J: TRBJ2-3
size: .
D: TRBD2
CDR3: CAIRLGGRMDTQYF
DNA: TGTGCCATCAGGCTCGGGGGGAGAATGGATACGCAGTATTTT

length: 14
V: TRBV18
J: TRBJ1-4
size: .
D: TRBD1
CDR3: CASSQQGLGEKLFF
DNA: TGTGCCAGCTCACAACAGGGGTTGGGTGAAAAACTGTTTTTT

length: 12
V: TRBV28
J: TRBJ2-1
size: .
D: TRBD1
CDR3: CASSGQGRRQFF
DNA: TGTGCCAGCAGCGGACAGGGTCGTCGGCAGTTCTTC

length: 16
V: TRBV7-9
J: TRBJ1-3
size: .
D: TRBD1
CDR3: CASSLSGTGLGNTIYF
DNA: TGTGCCAGCAGCTTATCCGGGACAGGTCTTGGAAACACCATATATTTT

length: 15
V: TRBV30
J: TRBJ1-5
size: .
D: .
CDR3: CAWTLKGRGAQPQHF
DNA: TGTGCCTGGACCTTAAAGGGGAGAGGGGCTCAGCCCCAGCATTTT

length: 16
V: TRBV9
J: TRBJ2-3
size: .
D: TRBD2
CDR3: CASSVEGRGGPDTQYF
DNA: TGTGCCAGCAGCGTAGAAGGGCGGGGGGGCCCAGATACGCAGTATTTT

length: 13
V: TRBV7-6
J: TRBJ1-2
size: .
D: .
CDR3: CASSFLDSYGYTF
DNA: TGTGCCAGCAGCTTCTTAGACAGCTATGGCTACACCTTC

length: 13
V: TRBV5-4
J: TRBJ2-1
size: .
D: TRBD2
CDR3: CAWGLAGGPEQFF
DNA: TGTGCCTGGGGACTAGCGGGAGGGCCCGAGCAGTTCTTC

length: 14
V: TRBV9
J: TRBJ1-1
size: .
D: .
CDR3: CASSVGPDGTEAFF
DNA: TGTGCCAGCAGCGTAGGACCCGACGGGACTGAAGCTTTCTTT